One and the same sample provided the 17 T cell receptor beta chains below, sequenced in a study of T cells in Graves' hyperthyroidism and ophthalmopathy. RNA transcripts yielded amplified TCR beta CDR3 regions. First-round RT-PCR with HTBI primers amplified the TCR CDR3 region. Using its own MiXCR run on the multiplex PCR reads, TCRdb lists one record per CDR3 protein. The sample contains some 400,000 distinct CDR3 sequences, approximately 19% of which appear only once. Specimen: blood. Receptor source: a woman aged 18-35 years with Graves' hyperthyroidism.

This clonotype was counted many times. A read error may be the cause here, since a much bigger clone is one base away. CDR3 sequence reads: CASGQDRSDLSSYEQYF. The CDR3 DNA reads as TGTGCCAGCGGCCAAGATAGGTCCGATCTCAGCTCCTACGAGCAGTACTTC. The J gene is TRBJ2-7, the V gene TRBV4-2; unclear D gene. The CDR3 sequence is 17 residues long. Germline V gene sequence: CDR1 LGHNA, CDR2 YNFKEQ.

V and J are TRBV6-1 and TRBJ2-7, with D possibly being TRBD1 (5 bases). Germline assignment: CDR1 MNHNS and CDR2 SASEGT. The length of the CDR3 is 14 residues. V was trimmed by 8 bases and J by 0 bases, leaving 14 bases between them. CDR3 sequence (DNA): TGTGCCAGCGCACCGCAGGGAAGCTCCTACGAGCAGTACTTC. Its protein product is CASAPQGSSYEQYF.

This clonotype was seen at least ten times. CDR3 coding DNA: TGTGCCAGCAGCTTAACCGAACAGAGCAATCAGCCCCAGCATTTT. It specifies CASSLTEQSNQPQHF. This sequence joins TRBV11-2 and TRBJ1-5, with D unclear. The V gene lost 2 bases and the J gene lost 1 base, with 9 bases spanning the gap. This CDR3 has 15 residues. Germline CDR1 is SGHAT and CDR2 is FQNNGV.

J is TRBJ2-2 and V is TRBV12-3 or TRBV12-4; 8 bases fit TRBD1. The CDR3 has 16 amino acids. V lost 3 bases and J lost 4; bases outside the gene matches: 7. The CDR3 protein is CASSFRTGPGTGELFF. CDR3 DNA sequence: TGTGCCAGCAGTTTCCGGACAGGGCCCGGCACCGGGGAGCTGTTTTTT.

In its sample, this clonotype was seen many times. J is TRBJ2-7 and V is TRBV20-1; D is perhaps TRBD2 (6 bases). Germline CDR1 reads DFQATT; CDR2 reads SNEGSKA (reference sequence). CDR3 length: 12 residues. V was shortened by 6 bases and J by 2 bases, with 11 bases between the two germline ends. CDR3 in DNA: TGCAGTGCACGACTAGGTCCCTACGAGCAGTACTTC. Its protein is CSARLGPYEQYF.

The sample holds one count of this clonotype. The germline gene is not matched at one end of the junction; a read error may be the cause. The chain couples TRBV6-5 to TRBJ2-2, with D perhaps matching TRBD2 (5 bases). The CDR3 contains 13 residues. From germline, CDR1 is MNHEY and CDR2 SVGAGI. For the CDR3, the DNA is TGTGCCAGCAGTTACGGAGACACCGGGGAGCCGTGTTTT. Translation: CASSYGDTGEPCF.

Regarding this clonotype: A junction boundary mismatches the germline segment, possibly from a read error. The chain recombines TRBV27 with TRBJ1-1; D is unclear. This CDR3 contains 13 residues. Germline V gene sequence: CDR1 MNHEY, CDR2 SMNVEV (reference sequence). CDR3 sequence (DNA): TGTGCCAGCAGTTTGAGTTTCGACCTGCCTTGCATCTTT. Protein sequence: CASSLSFDLPCIF.

This clonotype occurred many times. The genes are TRBV24-1 and TRBJ1-3; possibly TRBD1 for D (6 bases). Germline CDR1 reads KGHDR; CDR2 reads SFDVKD. The V end lost 7 bases, the J end lost 1 base, and 10 bases lay between the germline ends. The CDR3 sequence is 14 residues long. CDR3 region: CATSPTGSGNTIYF. CDR3 nucleotide sequence: TGTGCCACCAGCCCGACAGGATCTGGAAACACCATATATTTT.

There are many counts of this clonotype. The chain combines TRBV6-1 with TRBJ1-2; TRBD1 aligns across 12 bases. V lost 6 bases to trimming and J lost 7 bases; unmatched junction nucleotides: 3. This CDR3 has 13 residues. Germline V gene data show CDR1 as MNHNS and CDR2 as SASEGT. For the CDR3, the DNA is TGTGCCAGCAGAGGGACAGGGGGCAGTGGCTACACCTTC. As protein: CASRGTGGSGYTF.

Notes on this clonotype: A much bigger clone sits one base away, suggesting this may be a read error. The DNA is left out, because the CDR3 cannot be placed on it with certainty; the CDR3 is given as TCRdb lists it. V is TRBV24-1 and J is TRBJ1-1. Germline-derived CDR1 and CDR2 are KGHDR and SFDVKD. The CDR3 numbers 14 amino acids, ends counted. This CDR3 reads CATSVGDGNTESFF.

The gene calls are TRBV11-2 and TRBJ1-3; D call uncertain. From germline, CDR1 is SGHAT and CDR2 FQNNGV. Trimming cost V 5 bases and J 4 bases, with 18 bases left between them. The CDR3 contains 16 residues. The CDR3 DNA reads TGTGCCAGCAGCCCCGACCCCAGCAGGAGAGGAAACACCATATATTTT. Amino acid sequence: CASSPDPSRRGNTIYF.

The rearrangement uses TRBV28 and TRBJ1-3; TRBD1 might be the D (5 bases). The V gene's germline CDR1 is MDHEN and CDR2 SYDVKM. CDR3 length equals 14 residues. V lost 8 bases and J lost 8, with 19 bases in between. The CDR3 DNA sequence: TGTGCCAGCTCGGCCGACCCAGGGCCACACACCATATATTTT. Translation: CASSADPGPHTIYF.

Concerning this clonotype: A read error is possible here, since a much larger clone lies one base away. The chain links TRBV5-1 to TRBJ1-1; perhaps TRBD1 as D (6 bases). The CDR3 has 14 residues. CDR1 and CDR2 (germline): SGHRS, YFSETQ. The DNA of the CDR3 is TGCACCAGCAGCCAGGGACACCTGAACACTGAAGCTTTCTTT. Translation gives CTSSQGHLNTEAFF.

Ten or more counts support this clonotype. The rearrangement joins TRBV6-2 or TRBV6-3 to TRBJ1-5, with a weak D call TRBD1 (5 bases). Germline V gene sequence: CDR1 MNHEY, CDR2 SVGEGT. There are 17 residues in the CDR3. The V and J ends lost 5 bases and 4 bases respectively, with 21 bases between them. CDR3 coding DNA: TGTGCCAGCAGTCCTGGATTCAGGGCCCGGAGGAATCAGCCCCAGCATTTT. Its protein is CASSPGFRARRNQPQHF.

There are many counts of this clonotype. The chain combines TRBV30 with TRBJ1-1; TRBD1 might be the D (6 bases). CDR1 GTSNPN and CDR2 SVGIG come from the germline V gene (reference sequence). The ends were cut back, 0 bases at V and 0 bases at J, with 8 bases in the middle. The CDR3 covers 14 residues. The CDR3 bases are TGTGCCTGGAGTGTAACAGGGCTGAACACTGAAGCTTTCTTT. This encodes CAWSVTGLNTEAFF.

This clonotype was observed at least ten times. The chain carries TRBV2 and TRBJ2-7, with D possibly TRBD2 on 7 matching bases. CDR1 is SNHLY, CDR2 FYNNEI, per germline. Trimming left V 7 bases short and J 3 bases short, with 13 bases between. The CDR3 extends over 13 amino acids. CDR3 nucleotide sequence: TGTGCCAGCAAAGTAGGGGGGGACTACGAGCAGTACTTC. Translating gives CASKVGGDYEQYF.

Concerning this clonotype: Since the CDR3 does not end with the conserved phenylalanine or tryptophan, this likely comes from a read error. The V gene is TRBV6-5, the J gene TRBJ1-3; D may be TRBD1 (5 bases). The CDR3 totals 16 residues. Germline loops: CDR1 MNHEY, CDR2 SVGAGI. Deletions cut 0 bases from V and 4 bases from J, with 13 bases between. Here the CDR3 DNA reads TGTGCCAGCAGTTACTCGCTGTGGGGGGACGGAAACACCATATATGTT. Translating gives CASSYSLWGDGNTIYV.